The 28 T cell receptor beta chains reported below all come from one sample, sequenced in a study of OX40 agonist ivuxolimab in advanced cancers. TCRdb keeps only in-frame clones here, not all; method: immunoSEQ multiplex PCR. This sample has roughly 12,000 clones; approximately 78% occur once, and the top ten carry over 11%. Here the sequenced sample was CD4+ or CD8+ T cells sorted from blood, taken in a trial of the OX40 agonist ivuxolimab. These receptors all stem from an adult with an advanced solid tumor such as melanoma, head and neck, liver or kidney cancer.

The rearrangement joins TRBV6-1 to TRBJ2-1; TRBD2 matches at 13 bases. V shed 6 bases and J 8 bases; nucleotides not matched to a gene: 4. Per the germline V gene, CDR1 is MNHNS and CDR2 is SASEGT. CDR3 size: 14 residues. The chain's CDR3 is CASSSLAGGDEQFF. In DNA, the CDR3 is TGTGCCAGCAGCTCACTAGCGGGGGGGGATGAGCAGTTCTTC.

V usage is TRBV5-5 and J usage is TRBJ1-2; 7 bases map to TRBD1. V shed 0 bases, J shed 8 bases, and the junction held 1 base outside the gene matches. Germline values: CDR1 SGHKS, CDR2 YYEKEE (reference sequence). CDR3 size: 12 residues. As DNA, the CDR3 is TGTGCCAGCAGCTTGGGAGGGGGCGGCTACACCTTC. Its protein is CASSLGGGGYTF.

To note about this clone: An end of the junction does not agree with germline; a read error may underlie this. The V call is TRBV7-9, the J call TRBJ1-2, with D unresolved. From germline, CDR1 is SEHNR and CDR2 FQNEAQ (reference sequence). The CDR3 is 12 residues long. The CDR3 DNA reads as TGTACCAGCAGCTTAGGGCTTAAAGACTACACCTTC. Translating it yields CTSSLGLKDYTF.

The genes are TRBV5-5 and TRBJ2-2, with 7 bases aligning to TRBD1. With 2 bases clipped from V and 5 bases from J, the junction kept 6 bases outside the gene matches. The CDR3 runs 15 residues. Germline assignment: CDR1 SGHKS and CDR2 YYEKEE (reference sequence). CDR3 bases: TGTGCCAGCAGCTTCTTTACAGGGGAAACCGGGGAGCTGTTTTTT. Its protein product is CASSFFTGETGELFF.

The chain joins TRBV11-2 to TRBJ2-7, with a weak D call TRBD2 (6 bases). Germline V gene sequence: CDR1 SGHAT, CDR2 FQNNGV. This CDR3 has 15 residues. V dropped 5 bases and J dropped 2 bases, with 16 bases sitting between them. CDR3 loop: CASSPTGGAPYEQYF. The CDR3 coding sequence is TGTGCCAGCAGCCCCACGGGCGGGGCACCCTACGAGCAGTACTTC.

The chain uses TRBV10-2 and TRBJ2-1; 8 bases agree with TRBD2. V lost 3 bases, J lost 7 bases, and 5 bases stayed unmatched. The germline V gene encodes CDR1 WSHSY and CDR2 SAAADI. The CDR3 has 14 amino acids. DNA for the CDR3: TGCGCCAGCAGTGAAGGCGGGGGGCCTAATGAGCAGTTCTTC. It translates to CASSEGGGPNEQFF.

This clone was observed a single time. V gene TRBV6-5 combines with J gene TRBJ1-2; maybe TRBD1 (6 bases). With 5 bases removed from V and 7 bases from J, the gap between germline ends came to 11 bases. This CDR3 spans 12 amino acids. Germline V gene sequence: CDR1 MNHEY, CDR2 SVGAGI. The CDR3 sequence: CASSTQGSGYTF. The CDR3 nucleotides are TGTGCCAGCAGTACCCAGGGGTCTGGCTACACCTTC.

In its sample, this clone was seen once. The sample holds other DNA sequences that translate to the same CDR3. The chain combines TRBV27 with TRBJ2-7; D gene ambiguous. In germline, CDR1 is MNHEY, CDR2 SMNVEV (reference sequence). The CDR3 has 12 amino acids. Trimming pared 1 base from V and 6 bases from J, leaving 7 bases between. CDR3 DNA: TGTGCCAGCAGTTTATGGGGTGGCGAGCAGTACTTC. Amino acid sequence: CASSLWGGEQYF.

The chain couples TRBV7-8 to TRBJ2-4; TRBD2 agrees at 7 bases. The CDR3 consists of 15 residues. J gave up 2 bases and V 5 bases, and 6 bases lay outside the gene matches. Germline CDR1 reads SGHVS; CDR2 reads FQNEAQ. The CDR3 protein is CASSPAGPSKNIQYF. The CDR3 nucleotides are TGTGCCAGCAGCCCAGCGGGACCTTCCAAAAACATTCAGTACTTC.

There are a few counts of this clone. The J gene is TRBJ1-1, the V gene TRBV29-1, with D hard to call. Looked up from germline, CDR1 is SQVTM and CDR2 is ANQGSEA. CDR3 size: 13 residues. V was pared by 6 bases and J by 1 base, with 12 bases between. CDR3 residues: CSVGGETNTEAFF. The DNA of the CDR3 is TGCAGCGTAGGTGGGGAGACGAACACTGAAGCTTTCTTT.

The J gene is TRBJ2-1, the V gene TRBV25-1, with TRBD2 matching over 9 bases. V was clipped by 2 bases and J by 4 bases; unmatched bases: 6. The germline V gene has CDR1 MGHDK and CDR2 SYGVNS. CDR3 size: 16 residues. For the CDR3, the DNA is TGTGCCAGCAGTGAACCGGGACTAGCCGGATACAATGAGCAGTTCTTC. Residues: CASSEPGLAGYNEQFF.

V and J are TRBV7-9 and TRBJ2-7; no reliable D call. Between the trimmed V and J ends, which lost 4 bases and 7 bases, there was a span of 20 bases. This CDR3 is built from 15 residues. Germline lookup yields CDR1 SEHNR and CDR2 FQNEAQ (reference sequence). DNA for the CDR3: TGTGCCAGCAGCTCCGATAAGGGCGTGGCGCGGGAGCAGTACTTC. This encodes CASSSDKGVAREQYF.

CDR3 nucleotide sequence: TGTGCCAGCAGTCCGGGACTAGTTGCCTACGAGCAGTACTTC. Translation: CASSPGLVAYEQYF. The rearrangement links TRBV6-6 to TRBJ2-7; TRBD2 aligns across 8 bases. In germline, CDR1 is MNHNY, CDR2 SVGAGI (reference sequence). V shed 5 bases and J 2 bases; nucleotides not matched to a gene: 5. The length of the CDR3 is 14 residues.

This chain connects TRBV12-5 to TRBJ2-7; D gene uncertain. CDR3 length: 12 amino acids. From germline, CDR1 is LGHNT and CDR2 FRNRAP. V lost 7 bases to trimming and J lost 6 bases, with 13 bases between them. The CDR3 spells CASAPSRLEQYF. CDR3 in DNA: TGTGCTAGTGCCCCCTCAAGGCTCGAGCAGTACTTC.

The J gene is TRBJ2-5, the V gene TRBV7-6; 7 bases fit TRBD1. Germline CDR1 and CDR2: SGHVS and FNYEAQ. The CDR3 extends over 15 amino acids. Unmatched junction bases numbered 6, after V lost 3 bases and J lost 2 bases. Here the CDR3 DNA reads TGTGCCAGCAGCTTCATAACAGGGGTACAAGAGACCCAGTACTTC. Translated: CASSFITGVQETQYF.

The chain employs TRBV6-1 and TRBJ1-6; D is perhaps TRBD1 (6 bases). Between the trimmed V and J ends, which lost 3 bases and 10 bases, there was a span of 13 bases. CDR3 length equals 14 residues. Germline CDR1 and CDR2: MNHNS and SASEGT. This CDR3 reads CASSDHRENSPLHF. CDR3 bases: TGTGCCAGCAGTGATCACAGGGAAAACTCACCCCTCCACTTT.

V usage is TRBV7-9 and J usage is TRBJ1-1; TRBD1 is a possible D gene (5 bases). Germline V CDR1 and CDR2: SEHNR, FQNEAQ (reference sequence). V lost 4 bases to trimming and J lost 0 bases, with 24 bases between them. This CDR3 has 19 amino acids. The CDR3, as DNA: TGTGCCAGCAGCTCCGACTCCCTACCGGGACTCACCCTGAACACTGAAGCTTTCTTT. Translated, it gives CASSSDSLPGLTLNTEAFF.

CDR3 amino acids: CASSTGTGLQETQYF. CDR3 in DNA: TGTGCCAGCAGCACCGGGACAGGACTCCAAGAGACCCAGTACTTC. V usage is TRBV11-2 and J usage is TRBJ2-5; 8 positions match TRBD1. Germline V gene sequence: CDR1 SGHAT, CDR2 FQNNGV. V dropped 5 bases and J dropped 1; count of bases not matched to a gene: 6. The CDR3 loop spans 15 amino acids.

This chain links TRBV15 with TRBJ2-1, with D possibly being TRBD2 (7 bases). This CDR3 is 16 amino acids long. Germline loops: CDR1 LNHNV, CDR2 YYDKDF (reference sequence). Trimming pared 5 bases from V and 0 bases from J, leaving 14 bases between. CDR3 nucleotide sequence: TGTGCCACCAGCGCGCCGGGGGGCAACTCCTACAATGAGCAGTTCTTC. Encoded protein: CATSAPGGNSYNEQFF.

The CDR3 region is CAISELPGQGALEQYF. CDR3 sequence (DNA): TGTGCCATCAGTGAGTTACCGGGACAGGGGGCGCTTGAGCAGTACTTC. V gene TRBV10-3 combines with J gene TRBJ2-7; TRBD1 matches 12 bases. The CDR3 has 16 amino acids. Germline CDR1 and CDR2: ENHRY and SYGVKD. The trim removed 1 base at V and 7 bases at J, leaving 8 bases unmatched.

This clone was counted once. The chain has TRBV14 and TRBJ1-1, with 8 nucleotides matching TRBD1. The germline V gene has CDR1 SGHDN and CDR2 FVKESK. J gave up 1 base and V 3 bases, and 1 base lay outside the gene matches. The CDR3 spans 14 residues. CDR3 region: CASSHRGRNTEAFF. In DNA, the CDR3 is TGTGCCAGCAGCCACAGGGGGCGGAACACTGAAGCTTTCTTT.

The V and J genes are TRBV27 and TRBJ1-5, with 8 bases lining up with TRBD1. The V segment lost 5 bases and the J segment 0 bases; nucleotides outside the gene matches: 9. The CDR3 has 17 residues. Per the germline V gene, CDR1 is MNHEY and CDR2 is SMNVEV (reference sequence). CDR3 region: CASSQQGGGYSNQPQHF. In nucleotides, the CDR3 is TGTGCCAGCAGTCAACAGGGGGGGGGATATAGCAATCAGCCCCAGCATTTT.

The chain recombines TRBV12-5 with TRBJ1-5; 7 bases map to TRBD1. Germline V CDR1 and CDR2: LGHNT, FRNRAP. After removal of 7 bases from V and 3 bases from J, the junction contained 6 bases not matched to a gene. This CDR3 region has 14 residues. CDR3 DNA: TGTGCTAGTGCCCAGGGACAGTCCAATCAGCCCCAGCATTTT. Translation gives CASAQGQSNQPQHF.

The chain uses TRBV11-2 and TRBJ2-7; perhaps TRBD1 as D (5 bases). The germline gives CDR1 SGHAT, CDR2 FQNNGV. V gave up 5 bases and J gave up 0 bases, with 8 bases separating them. The CDR3 runs 13 residues. The CDR3 loop reads CASSQGHSYEQYF. The CDR3 nucleotides are TGTGCCAGCAGCCAAGGACACTCCTACGAGCAGTACTTC.

This clone appeared a few times. An end of the junction differs from the germline gene, which may be a read error. The rearrangement links TRBV5-3 to TRBJ2-7; the match to TRBD2 covers 15 bases. TRBV5-3 is classed as an ORF, of uncertain function. This CDR3 is built from 15 residues. The CDR3 is CASSWTSGGAQEQYF. The DNA of the CDR3 is TGTGCCAGCAGCTGGACTAGCGGGGGGGCTCAAGAGCAGTACTTC.

The rearrangement joins TRBV11-2 to TRBJ2-3; 11 bases fit TRBD2. CDR1 is SGHAT and CDR2 is FQNNGV in the germline V gene. CDR3 length: 18 residues. With 5 bases clipped from V and 7 bases from J, the junction kept 17 bases outside the gene matches. The CDR3 DNA is TGTGCCAGCAGCCGACAGCCCGTTAGCGGGGGGGCACAGAATACGCAGTATTTT. Translation: CASSRQPVSGGAQNTQYF.

CDR3 in DNA: TGCGCCAGCAGTGAGTCGACTCGGGTTAACAATGAGCAGTTCTTC. This encodes CASSESTRVNNEQFF. J is TRBJ2-1 and V is TRBV10-1, with D uncertain. This CDR3 region has 15 residues. Germline CDR1 is WNHNN and CDR2 is SYGVQD (reference sequence). V gave up 0 bases and J gave up 5 bases, with 11 bases separating them.

This clone was counted a few times. The chain couples TRBV27 to TRBJ1-2, with a possible D match to TRBD1 (6 bases). The CDR3 spans 15 residues. Germline V gene sequence: CDR1 MNHEY, CDR2 SMNVEV (reference sequence). Trimming took 6 bases from V and 3 from J, leaving 17 bases between them. The CDR3 region is CASRDGPDRHYGYTF. The DNA of the CDR3 is TGTGCCAGCAGGGACGGACCCGACAGGCACTATGGCTACACCTTC.